This TCR beta chain was observed in a study of blood T cell repertoires in COVID-19. Study background: There were acute and convalescent COVID-19 samples, and they came from the United States, Italy and Spain. T cells, B-cell-depleted T cells, or PBMCs provided the cDNA or gDNA that served as material.

Original analysis: Estimation of nucleated cell counts relied on the amplification of reference gene primers. TCRdb's table, derived via immunoSEQ multiplex PCR, lists solely in-frame clones and lacks some. The DNA was the basis for D and trimming; V, J and clone size are from that table. The data show about 200,000 clones, with approximately 90% seen just once and nearly 4.5% held by the top ten. V lost 6 bases to trimming and J lost 3 bases; unmatched junction nucleotides: 7. CDR1 and CDR2 (germline): SNHLY, FYNNEI. This CDR3 is built from 15 residues. The chain is built from TRBV2 and TRBJ2-1, with 8 bases aligning to TRBD1. The source is a man aged 45-65 years with acute or convalescent COVID-19. The sample was peripheral blood. CDR3 amino acids: CASRADRGGYNEQFF. The CDR3 DNA is TGTGCCAGCAGAGCCGACAGGGGAGGCTACAATGAGCAGTTCTTC.